The clone carrying this T cell receptor (beta chain) was counted once. Participants, 18 to 89 years old, spanned fewer than 25 US areas. Among Cohort 3 donors, those recovered had two negative PCRs, clearance, or symptom resolution. The CDR3 is 15 amino acids. Trimming took 0 bases from V and 5 from J, leaving 13 bases between them. CDR1 and CDR2 from the germline V gene are MGHDK and SYGVNS. The sample is drawn from a study of blood T cell repertoires in COVID-19. In the authors' methods: How many nucleated cells were present was estimated from reference gene primer amplification. Only in-frame clones appear in the TCRdb table, and some are missing; sequencing was by immunoSEQ multiplex PCR. V, J and clone size are those of that table, while D and trimming were read from the DNA. In the table there are 180,000 or so clones, roughly 82% of which are singletons.

This TCR came from a woman aged 30 to 39 who had recovered from COVID-19. The chain combines TRBV25-1 with TRBJ1-1; weak D call: TRBD1 (6 bases). The sequenced sample consisted of PBMCs or T cells enriched from blood (not recorded which). The CDR3 loop reads CASSEYQGSKTEAFF. The CDR3 bases are TGTGCCAGCAGTGAATATCAGGGGTCGAAGACTGAAGCTTTCTTT. The full variable domain, with the rest looked up from reference TRBV25-1 and TRBJ1-1, is EADIYQTPRYLVIGTGKKITLECSQTMGHDKMYWYQQDPGMELHLIHYSYGVNSTEKGDLSSESTVSRIRTEHFPLTLESARPSHTSQYLCASSEYQGSKTEAFFGQGTRLTVV.